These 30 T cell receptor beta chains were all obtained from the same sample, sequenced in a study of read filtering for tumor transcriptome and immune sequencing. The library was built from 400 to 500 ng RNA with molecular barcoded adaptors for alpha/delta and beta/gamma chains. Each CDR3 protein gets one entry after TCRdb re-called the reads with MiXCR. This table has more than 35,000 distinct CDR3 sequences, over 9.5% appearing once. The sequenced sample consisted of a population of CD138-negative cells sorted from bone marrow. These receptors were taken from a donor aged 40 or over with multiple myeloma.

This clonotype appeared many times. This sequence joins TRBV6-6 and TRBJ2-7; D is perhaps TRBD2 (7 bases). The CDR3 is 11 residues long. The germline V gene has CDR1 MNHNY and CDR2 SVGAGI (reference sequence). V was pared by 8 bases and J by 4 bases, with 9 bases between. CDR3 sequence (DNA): TGTGCCAGCGGGAGGGGGTACGAGCAGTACTTC. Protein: CASGRGYEQYF.

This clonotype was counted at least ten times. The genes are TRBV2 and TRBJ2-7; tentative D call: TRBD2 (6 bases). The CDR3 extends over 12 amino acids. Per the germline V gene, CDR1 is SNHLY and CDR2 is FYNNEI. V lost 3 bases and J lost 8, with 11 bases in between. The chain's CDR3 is CASSEEGQQQYF. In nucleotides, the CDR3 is TGTGCCAGCAGTGAGGAGGGTCAGCAGCAGTACTTC.

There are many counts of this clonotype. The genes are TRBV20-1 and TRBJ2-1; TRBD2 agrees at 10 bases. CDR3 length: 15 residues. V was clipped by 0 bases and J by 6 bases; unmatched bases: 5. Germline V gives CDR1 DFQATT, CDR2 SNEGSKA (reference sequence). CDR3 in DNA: TGCAGTGCTAGAGATGTACTAGCGGGGACCAATGAGCAGTTCTTC. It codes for CSARDVLAGTNEQFF.

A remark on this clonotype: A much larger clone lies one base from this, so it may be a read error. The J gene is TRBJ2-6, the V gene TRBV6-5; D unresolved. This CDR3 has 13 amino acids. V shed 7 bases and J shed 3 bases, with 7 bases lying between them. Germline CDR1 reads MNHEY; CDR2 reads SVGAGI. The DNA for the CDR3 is TGTGCCAGCATACAAAGTGGGGCCAACGTCCTGACTTTC. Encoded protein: CASIQSGANVLTF.

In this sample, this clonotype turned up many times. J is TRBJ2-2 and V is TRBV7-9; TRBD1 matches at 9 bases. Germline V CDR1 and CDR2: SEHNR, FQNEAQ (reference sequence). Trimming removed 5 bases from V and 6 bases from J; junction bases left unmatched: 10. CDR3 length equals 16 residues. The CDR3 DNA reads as TGTGCCAGCAGCCACGGACAGGGGCCCTTCCCCGGGGAGCTGTTTTTT. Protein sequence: CASSHGQGPFPGELFF.

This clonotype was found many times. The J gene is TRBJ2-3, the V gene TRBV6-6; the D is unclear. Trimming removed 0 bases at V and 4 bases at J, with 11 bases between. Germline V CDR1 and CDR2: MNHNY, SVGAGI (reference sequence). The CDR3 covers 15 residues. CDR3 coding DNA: TGTGCCAGCAGTTACTCTCGTGGGGTTTCAGATACGCAGTATTTT. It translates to CASSYSRGVSDTQYF.

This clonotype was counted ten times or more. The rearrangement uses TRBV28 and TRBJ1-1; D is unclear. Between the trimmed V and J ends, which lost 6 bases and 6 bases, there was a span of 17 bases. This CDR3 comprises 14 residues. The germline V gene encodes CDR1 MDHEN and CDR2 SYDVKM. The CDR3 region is CASSTAAGSSEAFF. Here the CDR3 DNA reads TGTGCCAGCAGCACAGCCGCTGGGTCCTCTGAAGCTTTCTTT.

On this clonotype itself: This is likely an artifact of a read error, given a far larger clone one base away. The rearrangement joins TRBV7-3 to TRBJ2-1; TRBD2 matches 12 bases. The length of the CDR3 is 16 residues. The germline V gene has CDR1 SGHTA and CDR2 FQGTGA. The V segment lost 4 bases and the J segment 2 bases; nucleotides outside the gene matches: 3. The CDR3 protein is CASSWGLAGPYNEQFF. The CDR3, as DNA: TGTGCCAGCAGCTGGGGACTAGCGGGCCCCTACAATGAGCAGTTCTTC.

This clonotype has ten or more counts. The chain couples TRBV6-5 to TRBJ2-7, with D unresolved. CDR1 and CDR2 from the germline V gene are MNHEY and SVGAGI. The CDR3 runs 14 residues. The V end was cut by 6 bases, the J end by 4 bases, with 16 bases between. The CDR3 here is CASRPSGYQYEQYF. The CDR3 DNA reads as TGTGCCAGCAGGCCCTCGGGCTATCAATACGAGCAGTACTTC.

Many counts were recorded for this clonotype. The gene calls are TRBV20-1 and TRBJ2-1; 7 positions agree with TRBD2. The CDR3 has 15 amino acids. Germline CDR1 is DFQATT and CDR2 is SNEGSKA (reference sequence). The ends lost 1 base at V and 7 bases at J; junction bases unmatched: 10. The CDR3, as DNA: TGCAGTGCTAGAGGGGGGGGACGGAACTCTAATGAGCAGTTCTTC. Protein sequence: CSARGGGRNSNEQFF.

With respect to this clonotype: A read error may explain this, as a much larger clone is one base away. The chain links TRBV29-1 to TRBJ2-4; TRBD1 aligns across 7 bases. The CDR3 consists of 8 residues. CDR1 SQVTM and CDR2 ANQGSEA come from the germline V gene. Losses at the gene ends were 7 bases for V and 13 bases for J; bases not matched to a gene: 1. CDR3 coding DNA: TGCAGCGCAGGGGGACAGTACTTC. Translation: CSAGGQYF.

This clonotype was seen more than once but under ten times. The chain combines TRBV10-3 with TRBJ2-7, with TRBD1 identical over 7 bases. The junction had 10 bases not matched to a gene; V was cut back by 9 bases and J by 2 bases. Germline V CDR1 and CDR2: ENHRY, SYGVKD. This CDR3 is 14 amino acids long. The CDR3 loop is CAMAPGQGAYEQYF. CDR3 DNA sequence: TGTGCCATGGCCCCGGGTCAGGGGGCCTACGAGCAGTACTTC.

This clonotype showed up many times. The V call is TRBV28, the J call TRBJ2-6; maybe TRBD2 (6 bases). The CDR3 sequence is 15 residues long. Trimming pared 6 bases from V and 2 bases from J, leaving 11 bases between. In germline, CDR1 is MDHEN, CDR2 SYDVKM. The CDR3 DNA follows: TGTGCCAGCAGCCAAGGAGGGGCTGGGGCCAACGTCCTGACTTTC. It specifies CASSQGGAGANVLTF.

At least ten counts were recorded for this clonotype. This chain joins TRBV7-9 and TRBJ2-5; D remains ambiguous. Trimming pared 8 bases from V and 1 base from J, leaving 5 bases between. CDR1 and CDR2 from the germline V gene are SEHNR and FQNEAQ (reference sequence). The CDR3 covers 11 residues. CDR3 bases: TGTGCCAGCCGCTCCCAAGAGACCCAGTACTTC. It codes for CASRSQETQYF.

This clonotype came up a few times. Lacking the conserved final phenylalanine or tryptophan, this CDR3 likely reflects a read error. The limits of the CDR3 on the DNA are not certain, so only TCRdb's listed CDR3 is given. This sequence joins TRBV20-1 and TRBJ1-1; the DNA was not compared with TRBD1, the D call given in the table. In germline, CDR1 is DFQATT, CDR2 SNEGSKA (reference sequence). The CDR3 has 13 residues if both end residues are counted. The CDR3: CSAIDRVGTEASY.

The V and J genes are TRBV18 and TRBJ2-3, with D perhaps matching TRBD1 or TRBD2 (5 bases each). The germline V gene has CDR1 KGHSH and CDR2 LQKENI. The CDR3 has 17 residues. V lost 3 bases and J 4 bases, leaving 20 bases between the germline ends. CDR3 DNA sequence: TGTGCCAGCTCACCGGCGACGGGACGCCGTAAATCAGATACGCAGTATTTT. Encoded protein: CASSPATGRRKSDTQYF.

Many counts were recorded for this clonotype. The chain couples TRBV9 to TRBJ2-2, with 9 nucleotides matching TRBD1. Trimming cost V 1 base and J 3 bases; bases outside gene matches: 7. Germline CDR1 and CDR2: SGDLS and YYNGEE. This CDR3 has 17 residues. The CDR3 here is CASSVTGQGLYTGELFF. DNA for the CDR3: TGTGCCAGCAGCGTAACCGGACAGGGGTTATACACCGGGGAGCTGTTTTTT.

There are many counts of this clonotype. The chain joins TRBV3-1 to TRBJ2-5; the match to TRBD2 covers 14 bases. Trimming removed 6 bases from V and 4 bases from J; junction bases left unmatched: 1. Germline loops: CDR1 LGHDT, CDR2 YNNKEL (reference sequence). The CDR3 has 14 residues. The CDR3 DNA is TGTGCCAGCAGGGGGACTAGCGGGGGAGAGACCCAGTACTTC. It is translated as CASRGTSGGETQYF.

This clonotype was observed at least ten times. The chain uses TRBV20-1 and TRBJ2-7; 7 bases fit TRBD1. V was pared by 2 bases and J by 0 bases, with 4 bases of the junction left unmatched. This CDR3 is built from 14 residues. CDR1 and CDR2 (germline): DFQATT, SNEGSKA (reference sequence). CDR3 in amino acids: CSARLRDSSYEQYF. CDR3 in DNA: TGCAGTGCTAGACTTCGGGACAGCTCCTACGAGCAGTACTTC.

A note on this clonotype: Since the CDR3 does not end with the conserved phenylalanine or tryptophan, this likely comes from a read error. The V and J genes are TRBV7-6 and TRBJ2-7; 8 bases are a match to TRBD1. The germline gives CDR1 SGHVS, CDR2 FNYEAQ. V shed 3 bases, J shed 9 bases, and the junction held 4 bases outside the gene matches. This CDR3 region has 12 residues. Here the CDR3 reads CASSFTQGGQYL. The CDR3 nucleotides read TGTGCCAGCAGCTTCACACAGGGGGGGCAGTACCTC.

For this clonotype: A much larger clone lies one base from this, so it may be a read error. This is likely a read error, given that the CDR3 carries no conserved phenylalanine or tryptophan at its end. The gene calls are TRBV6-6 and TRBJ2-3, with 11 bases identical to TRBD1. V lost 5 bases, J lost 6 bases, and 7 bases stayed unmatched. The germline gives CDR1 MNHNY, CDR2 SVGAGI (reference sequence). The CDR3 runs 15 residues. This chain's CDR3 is CASSPGTGGLDTQYL. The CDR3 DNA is TGTGCCAGCAGTCCCGGGACAGGGGGTTTGGATACGCAGTATTTA.

CDR3 sequence: CASSEGRSGGTQYF. In nucleotides, the CDR3 is TGTGCCAGCAGTGAGGGTCGGTCTGGGGGTACGCAGTATTTT. The rearrangement uses TRBV2 and TRBJ2-3; D tentatively fits TRBD1 or TRBD2 (5 bases each). The V gene's germline CDR1 is SNHLY and CDR2 FYNNEI. Trimming left V 3 bases short and J 8 bases short, with 15 bases between. This CDR3 is 14 amino acids long.

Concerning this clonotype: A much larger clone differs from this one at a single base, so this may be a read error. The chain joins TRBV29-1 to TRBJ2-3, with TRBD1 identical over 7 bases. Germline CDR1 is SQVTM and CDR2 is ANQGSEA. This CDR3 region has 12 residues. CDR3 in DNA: TGCGGCGTTCGTACAGGGGCAGATACGCAGTATTTT. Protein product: CGVRTGADTQYF.

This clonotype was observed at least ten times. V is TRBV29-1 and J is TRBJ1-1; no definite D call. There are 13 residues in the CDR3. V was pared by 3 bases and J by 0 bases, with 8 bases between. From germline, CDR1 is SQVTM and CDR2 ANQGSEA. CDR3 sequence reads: CSVDKRMNTEAFF. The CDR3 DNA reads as TGCAGCGTTGACAAGAGAATGAACACTGAAGCTTTCTTT.

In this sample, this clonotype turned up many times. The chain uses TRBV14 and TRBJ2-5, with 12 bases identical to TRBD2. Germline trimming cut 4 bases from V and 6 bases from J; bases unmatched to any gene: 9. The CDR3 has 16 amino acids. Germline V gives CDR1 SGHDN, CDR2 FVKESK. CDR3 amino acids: CASSPPSGGARKTQYF. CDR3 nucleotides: TGTGCCAGCAGCCCCCCTAGCGGGGGGGCCCGGAAGACCCAGTACTTC.

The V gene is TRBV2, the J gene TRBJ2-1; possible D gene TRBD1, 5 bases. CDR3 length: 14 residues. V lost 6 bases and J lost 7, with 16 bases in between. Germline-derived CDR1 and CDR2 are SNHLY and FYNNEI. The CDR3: CASSPVRDSNEQFF. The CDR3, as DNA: TGTGCCAGCAGCCCAGTCAGGGATTCGAATGAGCAGTTCTTC. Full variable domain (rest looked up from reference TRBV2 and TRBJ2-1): EPEVTQTPSHQVTQMGQEVILRCVPISNHLYFYWYRQILGQKVEFLVSFYNNEISEKSEIFDDQFSVERPDGSNFTLKIRSTKLEDSAMYFCASSPVRDSNEQFFGPGTRLTVL.

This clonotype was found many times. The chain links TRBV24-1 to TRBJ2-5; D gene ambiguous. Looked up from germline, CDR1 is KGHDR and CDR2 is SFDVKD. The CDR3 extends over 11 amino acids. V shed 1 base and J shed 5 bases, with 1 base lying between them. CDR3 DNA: TGTGCCACCAGTGATTTTGAGACCCAGTACTTC. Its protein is CATSDFETQYF.

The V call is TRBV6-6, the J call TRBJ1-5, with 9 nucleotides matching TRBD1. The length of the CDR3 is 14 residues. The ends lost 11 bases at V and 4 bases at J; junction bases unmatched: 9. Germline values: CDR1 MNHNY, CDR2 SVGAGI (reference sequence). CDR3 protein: CASGGTGNNQPQHF. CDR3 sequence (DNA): TGTGCCTCCGGGGGGACAGGGAATAATCAGCCCCAGCATTTT.

The DNA of the CDR3 is TGCAGTGCTAGAGGGACCCAATATAGCAATCAGCCCCAGCATTTT. As protein: CSARGTQYSNQPQHF. The chain has TRBV20-1 and TRBJ1-5; no reliable D call. Germline-derived CDR1 and CDR2 are DFQATT and SNEGSKA (reference sequence). This CDR3 comprises 15 residues. Between the trimmed V and J ends, which lost 1 base and 0 bases, there was a span of 10 bases.

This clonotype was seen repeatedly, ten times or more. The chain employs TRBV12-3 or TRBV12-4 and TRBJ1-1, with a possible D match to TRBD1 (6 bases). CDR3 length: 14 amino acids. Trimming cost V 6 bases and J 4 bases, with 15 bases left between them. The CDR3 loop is CASRRGLEGTEAFF. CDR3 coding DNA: TGTGCCAGCAGACGGGGGCTCGAGGGCACTGAAGCTTTCTTT.